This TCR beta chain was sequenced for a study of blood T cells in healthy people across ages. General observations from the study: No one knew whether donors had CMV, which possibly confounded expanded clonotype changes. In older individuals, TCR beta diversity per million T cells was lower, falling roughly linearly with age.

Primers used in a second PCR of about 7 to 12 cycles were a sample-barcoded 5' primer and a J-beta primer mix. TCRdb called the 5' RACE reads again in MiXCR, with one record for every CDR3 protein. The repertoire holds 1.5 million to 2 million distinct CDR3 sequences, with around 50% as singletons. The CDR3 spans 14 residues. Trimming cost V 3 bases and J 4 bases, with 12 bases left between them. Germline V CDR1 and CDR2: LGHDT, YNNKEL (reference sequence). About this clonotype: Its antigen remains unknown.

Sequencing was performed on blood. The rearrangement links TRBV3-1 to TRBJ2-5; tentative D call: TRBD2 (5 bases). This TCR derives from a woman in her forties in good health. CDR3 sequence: CASSHRGTGETQYF. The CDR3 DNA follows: TGTGCCAGCAGCCACCGGGGAACGGGAGAGACCCAGTACTTC.